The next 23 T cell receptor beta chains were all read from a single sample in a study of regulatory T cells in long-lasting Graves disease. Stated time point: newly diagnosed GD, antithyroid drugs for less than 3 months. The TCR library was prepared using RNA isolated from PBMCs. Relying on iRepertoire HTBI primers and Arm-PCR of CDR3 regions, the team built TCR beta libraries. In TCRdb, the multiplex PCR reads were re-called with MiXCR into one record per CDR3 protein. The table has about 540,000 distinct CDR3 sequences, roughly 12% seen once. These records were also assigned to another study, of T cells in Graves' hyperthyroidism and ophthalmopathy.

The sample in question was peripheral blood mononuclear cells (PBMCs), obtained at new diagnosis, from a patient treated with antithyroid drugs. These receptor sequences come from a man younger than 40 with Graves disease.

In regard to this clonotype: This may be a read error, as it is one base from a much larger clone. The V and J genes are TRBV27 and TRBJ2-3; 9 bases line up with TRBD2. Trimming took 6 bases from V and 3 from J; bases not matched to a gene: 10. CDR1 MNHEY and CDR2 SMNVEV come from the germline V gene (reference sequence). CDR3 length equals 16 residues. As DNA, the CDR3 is TGTGCCAGCAGAACTCTAGCGGGAAGTGGAACAGATACGCAGTATTTT. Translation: CASRTLAGSGTDTQYF.

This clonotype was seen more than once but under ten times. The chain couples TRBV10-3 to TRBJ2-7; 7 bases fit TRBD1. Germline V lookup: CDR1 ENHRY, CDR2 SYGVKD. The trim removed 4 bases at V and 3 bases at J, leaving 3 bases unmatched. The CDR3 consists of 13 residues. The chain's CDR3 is CAISGQGYYEQYF. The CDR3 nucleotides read TGTGCCATCAGTGGACAGGGATACTACGAGCAGTACTTC.

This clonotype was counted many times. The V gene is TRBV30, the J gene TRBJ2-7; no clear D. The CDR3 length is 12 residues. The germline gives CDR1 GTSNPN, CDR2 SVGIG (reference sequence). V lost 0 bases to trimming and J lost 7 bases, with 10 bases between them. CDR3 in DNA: TGTGCCTGGAGTGTAGGTGTGATTGAGCAGTACTTC. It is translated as CAWSVGVIEQYF.

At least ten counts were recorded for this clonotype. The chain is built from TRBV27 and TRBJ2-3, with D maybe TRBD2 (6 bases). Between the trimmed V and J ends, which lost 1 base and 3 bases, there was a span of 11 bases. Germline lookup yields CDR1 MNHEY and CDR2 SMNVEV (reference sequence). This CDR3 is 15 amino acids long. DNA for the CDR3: TGTGCCAGCAGTTTATGGCTAGCGAAAACAGATACGCAGTATTTT. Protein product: CASSLWLAKTDTQYF.

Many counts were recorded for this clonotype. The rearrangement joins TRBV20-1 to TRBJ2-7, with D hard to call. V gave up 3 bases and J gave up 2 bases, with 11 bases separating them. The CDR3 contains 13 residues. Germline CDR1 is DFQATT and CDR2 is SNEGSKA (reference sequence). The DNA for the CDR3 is TGCAGTGCTAGCAGGACCGATACCTACGAGCAGTACTTC. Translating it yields CSASRTDTYEQYF.

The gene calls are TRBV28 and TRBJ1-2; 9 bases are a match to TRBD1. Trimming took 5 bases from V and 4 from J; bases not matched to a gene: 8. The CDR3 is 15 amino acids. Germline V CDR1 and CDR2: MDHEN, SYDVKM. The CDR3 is CASSPHDRGAYGYTF. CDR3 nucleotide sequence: TGTGCCAGCAGTCCTCACGACAGGGGGGCCTATGGCTACACCTTC.

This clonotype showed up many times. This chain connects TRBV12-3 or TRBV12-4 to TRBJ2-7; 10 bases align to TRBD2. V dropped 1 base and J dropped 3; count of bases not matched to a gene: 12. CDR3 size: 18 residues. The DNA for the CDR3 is TGTGCCAGCAGTTTAGAGTGGCTAGCGGGAGTTCGAGTCTACGAGCAGTACTTC. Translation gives CASSLEWLAGVRVYEQYF.

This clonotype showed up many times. In nucleotides, the CDR3 is TGTGCCAGCAGGAAGGACAGGATAGTAGATGGCTACACCTTC. Translating gives CASRKDRIVDGYTF. The V gene is TRBV2, the J gene TRBJ1-2; 7 bases match TRBD1. The germline gives CDR1 SNHLY, CDR2 FYNNEI. The V gene end was trimmed by 6 bases and the J gene end by 6 bases; junction bases not matched to a gene: 10. The CDR3 consists of 14 residues.

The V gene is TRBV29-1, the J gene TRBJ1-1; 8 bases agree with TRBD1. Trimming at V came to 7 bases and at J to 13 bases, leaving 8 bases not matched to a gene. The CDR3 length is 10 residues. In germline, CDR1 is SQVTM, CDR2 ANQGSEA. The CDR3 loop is CSAQDRDFFF. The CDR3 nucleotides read TGCAGCGCACAGGACAGGGATTTTTTCTTT.

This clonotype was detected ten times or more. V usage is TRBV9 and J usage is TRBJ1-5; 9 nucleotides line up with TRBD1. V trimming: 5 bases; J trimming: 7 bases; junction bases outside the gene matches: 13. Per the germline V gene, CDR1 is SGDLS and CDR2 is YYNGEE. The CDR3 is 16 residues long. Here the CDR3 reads CASSSNLDRGGQPQHF. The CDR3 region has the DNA TGTGCCAGCAGTAGTAACCTGGACAGGGGCGGCCAGCCCCAGCATTTT.

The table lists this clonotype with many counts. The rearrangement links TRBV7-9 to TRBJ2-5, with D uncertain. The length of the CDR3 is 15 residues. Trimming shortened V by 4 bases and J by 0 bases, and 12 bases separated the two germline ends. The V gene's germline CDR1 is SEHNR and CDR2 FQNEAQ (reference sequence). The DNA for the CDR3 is TGTGCCAGCAGCTCTAATGACCTCAACCAAGAGACCCAGTACTTC. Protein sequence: CASSSNDLNQETQYF.

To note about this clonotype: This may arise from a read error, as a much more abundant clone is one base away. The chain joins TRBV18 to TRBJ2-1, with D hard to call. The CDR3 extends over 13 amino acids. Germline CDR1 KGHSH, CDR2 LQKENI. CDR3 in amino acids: CASSPPVTNGQFF. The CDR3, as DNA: TGTGCCAGCTCACCACCCGTAACTAATGGGCAGTTCTTC. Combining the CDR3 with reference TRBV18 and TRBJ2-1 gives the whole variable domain NAGVMQNPRHLVRRRGQEARLRCSPMKGHSHVYWYRQLPEEGLKFMVYLQKENIIDESGMPKERFSAEFPKEGPSILRIQQVVRGDSAAYFCASSPPVTNGQFFGPGTRLTVL.

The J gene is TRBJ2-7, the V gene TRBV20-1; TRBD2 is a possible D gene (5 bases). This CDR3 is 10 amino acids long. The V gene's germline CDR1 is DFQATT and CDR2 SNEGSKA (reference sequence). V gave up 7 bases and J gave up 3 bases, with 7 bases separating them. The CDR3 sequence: CSGGDYEQYF. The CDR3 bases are TGCAGTGGGGGAGACTACGAGCAGTACTTC.

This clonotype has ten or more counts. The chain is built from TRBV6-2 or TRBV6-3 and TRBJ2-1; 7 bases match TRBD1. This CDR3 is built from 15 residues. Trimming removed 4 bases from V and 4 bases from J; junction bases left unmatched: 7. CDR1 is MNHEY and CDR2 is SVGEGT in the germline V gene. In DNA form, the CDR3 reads TGTGCCAGCAGTTTCGCCGGGACAGATTACAATGAGCAGTTCTTC. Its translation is CASSFAGTDYNEQFF.

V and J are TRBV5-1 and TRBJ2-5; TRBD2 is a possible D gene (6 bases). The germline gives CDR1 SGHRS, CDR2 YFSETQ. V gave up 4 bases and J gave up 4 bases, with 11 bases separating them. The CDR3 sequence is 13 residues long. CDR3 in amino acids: CASSGGMGETQYF. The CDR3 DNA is TGCGCCAGCAGCGGAGGGATGGGAGAGACCCAGTACTTC.

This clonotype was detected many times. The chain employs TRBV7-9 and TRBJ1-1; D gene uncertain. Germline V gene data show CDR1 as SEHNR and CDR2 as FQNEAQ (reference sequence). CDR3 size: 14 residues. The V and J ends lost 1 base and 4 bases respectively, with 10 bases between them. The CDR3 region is CASSLELESTEAFF. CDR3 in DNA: TGTGCCAGCAGCTTAGAGCTGGAGAGCACTGAAGCTTTCTTT.

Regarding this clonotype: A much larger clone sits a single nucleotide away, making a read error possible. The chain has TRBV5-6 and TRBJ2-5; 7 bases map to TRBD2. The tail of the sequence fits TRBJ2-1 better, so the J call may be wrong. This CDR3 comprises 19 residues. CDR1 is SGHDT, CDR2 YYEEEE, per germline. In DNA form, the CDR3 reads TGTGCCAGCAGCCTGATGGCCGGGGCTAGCGGTTTGACGAACAATGAGCAGTTCTTC. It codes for CASSLMAGASGLTNNEQFF.

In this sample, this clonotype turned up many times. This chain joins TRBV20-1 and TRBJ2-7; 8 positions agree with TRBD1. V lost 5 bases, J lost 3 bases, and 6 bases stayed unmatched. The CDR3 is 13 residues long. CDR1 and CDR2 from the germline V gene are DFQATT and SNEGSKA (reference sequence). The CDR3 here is CSAHRGDGYEQYF. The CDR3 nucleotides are TGCAGTGCTCACAGGGGGGACGGCTACGAGCAGTACTTC.

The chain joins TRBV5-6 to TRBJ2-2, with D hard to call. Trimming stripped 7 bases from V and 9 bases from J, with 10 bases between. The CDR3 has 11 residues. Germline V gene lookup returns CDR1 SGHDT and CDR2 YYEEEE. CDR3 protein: CASSRWRELFF. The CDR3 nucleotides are TGTGCCAGCTCTCGGTGGAGGGAGCTGTTTTTT.

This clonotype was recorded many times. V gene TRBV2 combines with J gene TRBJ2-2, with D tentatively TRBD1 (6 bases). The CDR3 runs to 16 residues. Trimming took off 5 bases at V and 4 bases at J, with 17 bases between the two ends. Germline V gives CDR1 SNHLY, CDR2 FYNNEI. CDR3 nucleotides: TGTGCCAGCAGTCGAAAGTCCACAGGGATCACCGGGGAGCTGTTTTTT. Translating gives CASSRKSTGITGELFF.

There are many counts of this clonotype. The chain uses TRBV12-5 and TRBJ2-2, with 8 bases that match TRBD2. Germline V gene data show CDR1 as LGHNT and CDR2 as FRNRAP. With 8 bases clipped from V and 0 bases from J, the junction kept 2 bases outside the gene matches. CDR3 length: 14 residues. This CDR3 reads CASREGANTGELFF. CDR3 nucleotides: TGTGCTAGTCGGGAGGGGGCGAACACCGGGGAGCTGTTTTTT.

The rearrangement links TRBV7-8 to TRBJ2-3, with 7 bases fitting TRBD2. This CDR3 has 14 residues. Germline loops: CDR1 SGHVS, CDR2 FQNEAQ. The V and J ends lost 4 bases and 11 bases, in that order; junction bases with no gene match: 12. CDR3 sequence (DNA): TGTGCCAGCAGCTCCCAGACCCCTAGCGGACAGCAGTATTTT. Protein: CASSSQTPSGQQYF.

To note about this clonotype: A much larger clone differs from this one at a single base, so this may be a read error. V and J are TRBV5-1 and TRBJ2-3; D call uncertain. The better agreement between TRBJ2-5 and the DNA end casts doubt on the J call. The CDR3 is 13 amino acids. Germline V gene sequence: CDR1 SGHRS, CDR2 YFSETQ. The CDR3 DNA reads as TGCGCCAGCAGCTTGGGCTCTGGGCGTGGCCAGTACTTC. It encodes CASSLGSGRGQYF.